This T cell receptor (beta chain) was sequenced during a study of cytomegalovirus exposure and HLA in healthy donors. About this clone itself: Its target is unknown.

General study points: In vitro assays verified that three CMV-associated chains recognized CMV antigens specifically.

PCR used 60 Vbeta primers and 13 Jbeta primers. Sequencing was performed with immunoSEQ multiplex PCR; in TCRdb, only in-frame clones are kept and a portion is missing. Its clone listing holds approximately 110,000 clones. The germline V gene has CDR1 LNHNV and CDR2 YYDKDF (reference sequence). With 3 bases removed from V and 0 bases from J, the gap between germline ends came to 9 bases. This CDR3 comprises 14 residues. This clonotype was sampled from a man aged 35-49 years in good health and CMV-seropositive. This chain connects TRBV15 to TRBJ2-7, with D possibly matching TRBD1 (5 bases). Sequenced: PBMCs. The CDR3 region is CATSSGRDSYEQYF. The CDR3 DNA is TGTGCCACCAGCAGCGGCAGGGACTCCTACGAGCAGTACTTC.